This T cell receptor beta chain was observed in a study of T cell repertoires in ileal Crohn's disease. Trimming took 7 bases from V and 5 from J, leaving 20 bases between them. CDR3 length: 15 residues. Germline CDR1 is WSHSY and CDR2 is SAAADI. TCRB immunosequencing input was around 460 nanograms of biopsy DNA per sample. Generated by immunoSEQ multiplex PCR, the TCRdb table keeps only in-frame clones and is missing some. The table has over 14,000 clones, 65% to 85% seen once. The TCR sequence derives from an adult with Crohn's disease. This chain uses TRBV10-2 with TRBJ1-2; a possible D gene is TRBD1 (6 bases). Material for sequencing was ileal tissue. The CDR3 is CASTEGPGGTYGYTF. Written as DNA, the CDR3 is TGCGCCAGCACCGAGGGACCGGGAGGGACATATGGCTACACCTTC.